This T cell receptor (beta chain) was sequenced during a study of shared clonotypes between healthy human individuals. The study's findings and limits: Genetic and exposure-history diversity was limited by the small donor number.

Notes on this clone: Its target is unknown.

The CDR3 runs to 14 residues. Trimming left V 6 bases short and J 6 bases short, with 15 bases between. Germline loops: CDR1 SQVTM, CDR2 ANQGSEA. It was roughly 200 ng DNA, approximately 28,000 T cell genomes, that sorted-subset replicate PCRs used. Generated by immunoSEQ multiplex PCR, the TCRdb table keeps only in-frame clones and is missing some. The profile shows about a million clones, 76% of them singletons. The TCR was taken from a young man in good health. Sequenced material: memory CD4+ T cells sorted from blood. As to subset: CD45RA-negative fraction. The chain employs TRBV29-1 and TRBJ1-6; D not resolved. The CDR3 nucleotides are TGCAGCGTATCGATGGGGTTAGTTAATTCACCCCTCCACTTT. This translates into CSVSMGLVNSPLHF.